These T cell receptor beta chains were read from a single sample in a study of blood T cells in healthy people across ages. In TCRdb, the 5' RACE reads were re-called with MiXCR into one record per CDR3 protein. The data contain hundreds of thousands of distinct CDR3 sequences, approximately 49% of them singletons. What was sequenced was blood. The receptor source for this set is a woman in her sixties in good health. The CDR3 runs from the conserved cysteine through the conserved F or W. D genes are given only for firm matches. Some rows have no size entry. The others give once, few or many, or a class for an expanded clone.

clone_size	d_call	v_call	j_call	cdr3_aa	cdr3_nt
few	NA	TRBV29-1	TRBJ1-1	CSAAGPGTEAFF	TGCAGCGCTGCAGGGCCGGGTACTGAAGCTTTCTTT
NA	TRBD2	TRBV28	TRBJ2-1	CASRLAGPYNEQFF	TGTGCCAGCAGACTAGCGGGACCCTACAATGAGCAGTTCTTC
many	NA	TRBV2	TRBJ2-1	CASTRSTSYNEQFF	TGTGCCAGCACTCGGAGCACCTCCTACAATGAGCAGTTCTTC
NA	NA	TRBV15	TRBJ2-5	CATSREPNRETQYF	TGTGCTACCAGCAGAGAGCCCAACCGAGAGACCCAGTACTTC
few	NA	TRBV20-1	TRBJ2-5	CSAREPYQETQYF	TGCAGTGCTAGAGAACCGTACCAAGAGACCCAGTACTTC
once	NA	TRBV2	TRBJ2-7	CASKEGPTYEQYF	TGTGCCAGCAAGGAGGGCCCAACCTACGAGCAGTACTTC
few	NA	TRBV5-1	TRBJ1-6	CASSIRGRDNSPLHF	TGCGCCAGCAGCATCCGCGGCCGCGATAATTCACCCCTCCACTTT
NA	NA	TRBV28	TRBJ2-5	CASRTTVRSKETQYF	TGTGCCAGCAGGACCACAGTGAGGTCCAAGGAGACCCAGTACTTC
few	NA	TRBV5-1	TRBJ2-7	CASSFTSTSYEQYF	TGCGCCAGCAGCTTTACTTCCACTTCCTACGAGCAGTACTTC
few	TRBD2	TRBV29-1	TRBJ2-5	CSVEDPRLAESLQETQYF	TGCAGCGTTGAAGACCCCCGACTAGCGGAGAGTCTCCAAGAGACCCAGTACTTC
once	TRBD2	TRBV3-1	TRBJ2-5	CASSHGTSGRGNEQYF	TGTGCCAGCAGCCACGGGACTAGCGGGAGAGGTAATGAGCAGTACTTC
few	NA	TRBV20-1	TRBJ2-5	CSAETDQETQYF	TGCAGTGCTGAGACAGACCAAGAGACCCAGTACTTC
once	TRBD1	TRBV5-5	TRBJ2-1	CASSIGQGVSYNEQFF	TGTGCCAGCAGTATAGGACAGGGGGTGTCCTACAATGAGCAGTTCTTC
many	TRBD2	TRBV5-1	TRBJ2-3	CASSRGLADPTDTQYF	TGCGCCAGCAGCCGCGGACTAGCGGACCCCACAGATACGCAGTATTTT
once	TRBD1	TRBV3-1	TRBJ1-2	CASSLTGLGYTF	TGTGCCAGCAGCCTGACAGGGCTTGGCTACACCTTC
few	NA	TRBV21-1	TRBJ2-7	CASNGGAGATYEQYF	TGTGCCAGCAACGGGGGAGCGGGAGCCACCTACGAGCAGTACTTC
few	TRBD2	TRBV6-5	TRBJ2-5	CASTASGSVETQYF	TGTGCCAGCACCGCTAGCGGGAGCGTGGAGACCCAGTACTTC
NA	TRBD1	TRBV10-3	TRBJ2-7	CAIRGGQGVYEQYF	TGTGCCATCAGGGGGGGACAGGGGGTCTACGAGCAGTATTTC
NA	TRBD1	TRBV27	TRBJ2-3	CASTLTGGGGTDTQYF	TGTGCCAGCACTCTAACAGGGGGTGGAGGCACAGATACGCAGTATTTT
NA	TRBD2	TRBV4-1	TRBJ2-7	CASSIRLAGGNSYEQYF	TGCGCCAGCAGCATTCGTCTAGCGGGAGGTAACTCCTACGAGCAGTACTTC
NA	TRBD1	TRBV2	TRBJ2-5	CASSFRDSGKETQYF	TGTGCCAGCAGCTTCCGGGACAGCGGAAAAGAGACCCAGTACTTC
NA	TRBD1	TRBV7-2	TRBJ1-2	CASSSNRGKVDGYTF	TGTGCCAGCAGCTCCAACAGGGGCAAGGTAGATGGCTACACCTTC
NA	NA	TRBV20-1	TRBJ2-3	CSARDGRFTDTQYF	TGCAGTGCTAGAGATGGGAGGTTCACAGATACGCAGTATTTT
NA	TRBD2	TRBV5-5	TRBJ2-1	CASSELAGITNEQFF	TGTGCCAGCAGCGAATTAGCGGGAATCACCAATGAGCAGTTCTTC
NA	NA	TRBV6-2/TRBV6-3	TRBJ2-2	CASSYGGSSAGELFF	TGTGCCAGCAGTTATGGAGGGAGTAGCGCCGGGGAGCTGTTTTTT
NA	NA	TRBV28	TRBJ2-5	CASSPAGGLETQYF	TGTGCCAGCAGTCCCGCTGGCGGGTTAGAGACCCAGTACTTC
NA	TRBD1	TRBV5-1	TRBJ1-2	CASSSGTGGYGYTF	TGCGCCAGCAGCTCCGGGACAGGGGGCTATGGCTACACCTTC
NA	NA	TRBV5-1	TRBJ2-2	CASSVGHPGELFF	TGCGCCAGCAGCGTTGGACACCCCGGGGAGCTGTTTTTT
few	NA	TRBV5-1	TRBJ2-5	CASTEPLQETQYF	TGCGCCAGCACCGAACCGTTACAAGAGACCCAGTACTTC
NA	NA	TRBV20-1	TRBJ2-7	CSAEQGYEQYF	TGCAGTGCTGAGCAGGGCTACGAGCAGTACTTC
NA	NA	TRBV20-1	TRBJ1-1	CSASGPASTEAFF	TGCAGTGCTAGCGGTCCGGCTTCCACTGAAGCTTTCTTT
once	NA	TRBV24-1	TRBJ2-5	CATSIGQVGGSSETQYF	TGTGCCACCAGTATCGGACAAGTAGGAGGTAGTAGCGAGACCCAGTACTTC
NA	NA	TRBV7-3	TRBJ1-2	CASSLTGEGSYGYTF	TGTGCCAGCAGCCTAACCGGGGAAGGGAGCTATGGCTACACCTTC
NA	TRBD2	TRBV4-3	TRBJ2-1	CASSHPKASGRETHNEQFF	TGCGCCAGCAGCCACCCAAAAGCTAGCGGGAGGGAGACCCACAATGAGCAGTTCTTC
NA	TRBD2	TRBV5-1	TRBJ2-3	CASSPSGRADTQYF	TGCGCCAGCAGCCCTAGCGGGAGGGCAGATACGCAGTATTTT
NA	TRBD1	TRBV28	TRBJ1-5	CASSSDRLKPQPQHF	TGTGCCAGCAGTTCGGACAGGCTAAAACCCCAGCCCCAGCATTTT
few	TRBD1	TRBV28	TRBJ2-5	CASRVWDSQETQYF	TGTGCCAGCAGGGTTTGGGACAGCCAAGAGACCCAGTACTTC
NA	NA	TRBV7-9	TRBJ2-7	CASSELLSGNSYEQYF	TGTGCCAGCAGCGAACTCCTGAGCGGCAACTCCTACGAGCAGTACTTC
NA	TRBD1	TRBV20-1	TRBJ1-1	CSARDRRKGNTEAFF	TGCAGTGCTAGGGACAGGCGAAAAGGGAACACTGAAGCTTTCTTT
few	NA	TRBV5-1	TRBJ2-3	CASSLDHGDTQYF	TGCGCCAGCAGCTTGGATCATGGCGATACGCAGTATTTT
NA	NA	TRBV5-1	TRBJ2-3	CASGWGASSTDTQYF	TGCGCCAGCGGGTGGGGAGCTAGCAGCACAGATACGCAGTATTTT
NA	NA	TRBV10-3	TRBJ1-2	CAIRPFTANYGYTF	TGTGCCATCAGACCCTTCACAGCTAACTATGGCTACACCTTC
NA	NA	TRBV29-1	TRBJ1-2	CSVVPRDLNYGYTF	TGCAGCGTTGTTCCCAGGGACCTTAACTATGGCTACACCTTC
few	NA	TRBV29-1	TRBJ2-5	CSGDWGQETQYF	TGCAGCGGTGACTGGGGCCAAGAGACCCAGTACTTC
NA	TRBD1	TRBV7-8	TRBJ2-5	CASSLRDRFQETQYF	TGTGCCAGCAGCTTAAGGGACAGGTTCCAAGAGACCCAGTACTTC
NA	NA	TRBV20-1	TRBJ1-2	CSADKHRDYGYTF	TGCAGTGCCGACAAGCACAGGGACTATGGCTACACCTTC
NA	TRBD1	TRBV6-2/TRBV6-3	TRBJ2-7	CASSRAGTGYYEQYF	TGTGCCAGCAGTCGCGCCGGGACAGGGTACTACGAGCAGTACTTC
NA	TRBD1	TRBV29-1	TRBJ2-5	CSLRDRAQETQYF	TGCAGCCTAAGGGACAGGGCACAAGAGACCCAGTACTTC
few	NA	TRBV12-3/TRBV12-4	TRBJ2-1	CASRDGTYNEQFF	TGTGCCAGCAGGGATGGGACTTACAATGAGCAGTTCTTC
few	TRBD2	TRBV4-2	TRBJ2-7	CASSQDSGRALVPSYEQYF	TGTGCCAGCAGCCAAGATAGCGGGAGGGCCCTCGTCCCCTCTTACGAGCAGTACTTC
few	NA	TRBV28	TRBJ2-7	CASSLLRDRSAYEQYF	TGTGCCAGCAGTTTGTTGAGAGACAGGTCGGCCTACGAGCAGTACTTC
NA	TRBD2	TRBV6-2/TRBV6-3	TRBJ2-1	CASSTTKGGRERNEQFF	TGTGCCAGCAGCACCACCAAAGGCGGGAGGGAAAGGAATGAGCAGTTCTTC
NA	NA	TRBV20-1	TRBJ2-7	CSARGEGKTYEQYF	TGCAGTGCTAGAGGTGAGGGAAAGACCTACGAGCAGTACTTC
NA	NA	TRBV28	TRBJ2-7	CASGYEDQANEQYF	TGTGCCAGCGGCTACGAGGATCAGGCAAACGAGCAGTACTTC
NA	TRBD2	TRBV5-1	TRBJ2-1	CASSVQAGPGEQFF	TGCGCCAGCAGCGTGCAAGCGGGACCTGGTGAGCAGTTCTTC
few	NA	TRBV3-1	TRBJ2-7	CASSQGGSEQYF	TGTGCCAGCAGCCAAGGGGGTTCCGAGCAGTACTTC
NA	TRBD1	TRBV5-1	TRBJ2-5	CASSLAVRGRKETQYF	TGCGCCAGCAGCTTGGCCGTCAGGGGGCGAAAAGAGACCCAGTACTTC
few	NA	TRBV10-3	TRBJ2-7	CAIGLAYEQYF	TGTGCCATCGGACTTGCCTACGAGCAGTACTTC
NA	NA	TRBV7-3	TRBJ2-1	CASSLSSGEQFF	TGTGCCAGCAGCTTATCGTCCGGGGAGCAGTTCTTC
NA	NA	TRBV5-1	TRBJ2-7	CASSLIAPSARNSYEQYF	TGCGCCAGCAGCTTGATAGCCCCTTCCGCGAGAAACTCCTACGAGCAGTACTTC